This T cell receptor beta chain was recovered during a study of T cell repertoires in cytomegalovirus infection. TCRdb ran MiXCR on the reads and lists one entry per CDR3 protein. The table has roughly 500,000 distinct CDR3 sequences, over 9% seen once. V was cut by 1 base and J by 3 bases, with 10 bases left in between. CDR1 is SGHTA and CDR2 is FQGNSA in the germline V gene. This CDR3 contains 15 residues. This clonotype showed up many times. The sample comprised PBMCs. The TCR comes from a human donor in good health (CMV status not recorded). Some clones in this sample may be carry-over from other donors' samples. The chain joins TRBV7-2 to TRBJ1-5; no definite D call. The CDR3 nucleotides are TGTGCCAGCAGCTTAGTGTCCAGTGCCAATCAGCCCCAGCATTTT. Translated, it gives CASSLVSSANQPQHF.